This is a list of T cell receptor beta chains from one sample in a study of blood T cells in healthy people across ages. TCRdb reprocessed the 5' RACE reads via MiXCR and lists one record per CDR3 protein. Of more than 800,000 distinct CDR3 sequences in the sample, 29% were seen once. Sequenced input: blood. These receptors came from a woman aged 80 or over in good health. Each CDR3 is given with its conserved first and last residue. Each record gives: clone size, CDR3 length, D gene, V gene, J gene, CDR3 protein, CDR3 DNA. A D gene is named only where the DNA matches it firmly. Clone size, where shown, is once, few, many, or a class for clones that have expanded.

abundance: NA
len: 13
d_gene: NA
v_gene: TRBV9
j_gene: TRBJ2-7
CDR3aa: CASSRRDSHEQYF
CDR3nt: TGTGCCAGCAGCCGTCGGGACTCCCACGAGCAGTACTTC

abundance: few
len: 17
d_gene: NA
v_gene: TRBV7-6
j_gene: TRBJ1-5
CDR3aa: CASSRGTVQYSNQPQHF
CDR3nt: TGTGCCAGCAGCCGGGGCACCGTCCAGTATAGCAATCAGCCCCAGCATTTT

abundance: many
len: 15
d_gene: NA
v_gene: TRBV15
j_gene: TRBJ1-2
CDR3aa: CATSRDLNRAYGYTF
CDR3nt: TGTGCCACCAGCAGAGATCTGAACAGGGCCTATGGCTACACCTTC

abundance: many
len: 14
d_gene: TRBD1
v_gene: TRBV28
j_gene: TRBJ1-2
CDR3aa: CASRRGQAGYGYTF
CDR3nt: TGTGCCAGCAGACGCGGACAGGCGGGCTATGGCTACACCTTC

abundance: NA
len: 15
d_gene: TRBD1
v_gene: TRBV4-2
j_gene: TRBJ1-1
CDR3aa: CASSHGTGQNTEAFF
CDR3nt: TGTGCCAGCAGCCACGGGACAGGCCAGAACACTGAAGCTTTCTTT

abundance: few
len: 15
d_gene: TRBD2
v_gene: TRBV28
j_gene: TRBJ2-7
CDR3aa: CASSSLAGAYNEQYF
CDR3nt: TGTGCCAGCAGTTCCCTAGCGGGGGCCTACAATGAGCAGTACTTC

abundance: many
len: 16
d_gene: TRBD1
v_gene: TRBV6-5
j_gene: TRBJ1-4
CDR3aa: CASSSRTGPVNEKLFF
CDR3nt: TGTGCCAGCAGCTCTCGGACAGGACCCGTGAATGAAAAACTGTTTTTT

abundance: NA
len: 16
d_gene: NA
v_gene: TRBV19
j_gene: TRBJ1-6
CDR3aa: CASSMRQSSYNSPLHF
CDR3nt: TGTGCCAGTAGTATGAGGCAGAGCTCCTATAATTCACCCCTCCACTTT

abundance: many
len: 14
d_gene: NA
v_gene: TRBV7-2
j_gene: TRBJ2-1
CDR3aa: CASSPRPGDNEQFF
CDR3nt: TGTGCCAGCAGCCCCCGGCCGGGGGACAATGAGCAGTTCTTC

abundance: NA
len: 14
d_gene: NA
v_gene: TRBV7-2
j_gene: TRBJ1-1
CDR3aa: CASSLRIQGTEAFF
CDR3nt: TGTGCCAGCAGCCTTCGCATACAGGGCACTGAAGCTTTCTTT

abundance: many
len: 14
d_gene: TRBD1
v_gene: TRBV7-2
j_gene: TRBJ1-2
CDR3aa: CASSPTGVPYGYTF
CDR3nt: TGTGCCAGCAGCCCAACAGGGGTCCCCTATGGCTACACCTTC

abundance: NA
len: 14
d_gene: TRBD2
v_gene: TRBV11-2
j_gene: TRBJ2-7
CDR3aa: CASSPGGSSYDQYF
CDR3nt: TGTGCCAGCAGCCCGGGGGGGAGCTCCTACGACCAGTACTTC

abundance: NA
len: 14
d_gene: TRBD1
v_gene: TRBV20-1
j_gene: TRBJ2-4
CDR3aa: CSARDPRDSDIQYF
CDR3nt: TGCAGTGCTAGAGATCCCCGGGACAGTGATATTCAGTACTTC

abundance: NA
len: 17
d_gene: NA
v_gene: TRBV7-2
j_gene: TRBJ2-7
CDR3aa: CASSPIGGGRERSEQYF
CDR3nt: TGTGCCAGCAGCCCCATAGGGGGGGGGCGGGAGAGATCCGAGCAGTACTTC

abundance: NA
len: 13
d_gene: NA
v_gene: TRBV7-9
j_gene: TRBJ1-2
CDR3aa: CASSLMWSDGYTF
CDR3nt: TGTGCCAGCAGCTTAATGTGGAGCGATGGCTACACCTTC

abundance: NA
len: 12
d_gene: TRBD1
v_gene: TRBV10-3
j_gene: TRBJ1-1
CDR3aa: CAISGGTEEAFF
CDR3nt: TGTGCCATCAGTGGGGGGACAGAAGAAGCTTTCTTT

abundance: NA
len: 12
d_gene: NA
v_gene: TRBV2
j_gene: TRBJ1-5
CDR3aa: CASSEEGSPQHF
CDR3nt: TGTGCCAGCAGTGAAGAGGGGTCCCCCCAGCATTTT

abundance: NA
len: 15
d_gene: TRBD1
v_gene: TRBV3-1
j_gene: TRBJ1-4
CDR3aa: CASGPDRGHGEKLFF
CDR3nt: TGTGCCAGCGGCCCAGACAGGGGGCACGGTGAAAAACTGTTTTTT

abundance: NA
len: 14
d_gene: NA
v_gene: TRBV12-3/TRBV12-4
j_gene: TRBJ2-3
CDR3aa: CASRDLTRADTQYF
CDR3nt: TGTGCCAGCAGGGACTTGACTAGAGCAGATACGCAGTATTTT

abundance: NA
len: 15
d_gene: TRBD2
v_gene: TRBV15
j_gene: TRBJ2-1
CDR3aa: CATSREAGFGEEQFF
CDR3nt: TGTGCCACCAGCAGAGAAGCGGGGTTCGGCGAGGAGCAGTTCTTC

abundance: many
len: 11
d_gene: NA
v_gene: TRBV5-1
j_gene: TRBJ2-5
CDR3aa: CASTLWETQYF
CDR3nt: TGCGCCAGCACCCTATGGGAGACCCAGTACTTC

abundance: NA
len: 14
d_gene: NA
v_gene: TRBV11-2
j_gene: TRBJ2-4
CDR3aa: CASSFGTSSNEQYF
CDR3nt: TGTGCCAGCAGCTTCGGGACATCCTCCAATGAGCAGTACTTC

abundance: many
len: 16
d_gene: TRBD2
v_gene: TRBV9
j_gene: TRBJ2-1
CDR3aa: CASSAGTSGGGNEQFF
CDR3nt: TGTGCCAGCAGCGCAGGGACTAGCGGGGGGGGCAATGAGCAGTTCTTC

abundance: NA
len: 16
d_gene: NA
v_gene: TRBV7-9
j_gene: TRBJ2-7
CDR3aa: CASSHGLYAGSYEQYF
CDR3nt: TGTGCCAGCAGCCATGGACTCTACGCAGGGTCCTACGAGCAGTACTTC

abundance: NA
len: 19
d_gene: NA
v_gene: TRBV3-1
j_gene: TRBJ1-1
CDR3aa: CASSQDESLRDGVNTEAFF
CDR3nt: TGTGCCAGCAGCCAAGATGAGTCCTTGCGGGACGGAGTGAACACTGAAGCTTTCTTT

abundance: once
len: 11
d_gene: NA
v_gene: TRBV30
j_gene: TRBJ1-4
CDR3aa: CAWLKNEKLFF
CDR3nt: TGTGCCTGGCTCAAGAATGAAAAACTGTTTTTT

abundance: many
len: 12
d_gene: NA
v_gene: TRBV30
j_gene: TRBJ2-1
CDR3aa: CAWSVRYNEQFF
CDR3nt: TGTGCCTGGAGTGTCCGATACAATGAGCAGTTCTTC

abundance: NA
len: 12
d_gene: NA
v_gene: TRBV5-1
j_gene: TRBJ2-3
CDR3aa: CASSFDLDTQYF
CDR3nt: TGCGCCAGCAGCTTCGATCTAGATACGCAGTATTTT

abundance: NA
len: 12
d_gene: TRBD1
v_gene: TRBV12-3/TRBV12-4
j_gene: TRBJ2-3
CDR3aa: CASGDREDMEYF
CDR3nt: TGTGCCAGCGGAGACAGGGAAGATATGGAGTATTTC

abundance: few
len: 17
d_gene: TRBD2
v_gene: TRBV20-1
j_gene: TRBJ2-1
CDR3aa: CSARRLAGGSPYNEQFF
CDR3nt: TGCAGTGCCAGAAGACTAGCGGGGGGGAGCCCCTACAATGAGCAGTTCTTC

abundance: many
len: 14
d_gene: NA
v_gene: TRBV12-3/TRBV12-4
j_gene: TRBJ2-7
CDR3aa: CASSLFPNSYEQYF
CDR3nt: TGTGCCAGCAGTTTATTTCCCAACTCCTACGAGCAGTACTTC

abundance: NA
len: 18
d_gene: TRBD2
v_gene: TRBV19
j_gene: TRBJ2-7
CDR3aa: CASSRKGLHPVSYNEQYF
CDR3nt: TGTGCCAGTAGTAGAAAGGGACTACACCCCGTCTCCTACAATGAGCAGTACTTC

abundance: few
len: 14
d_gene: TRBD1
v_gene: TRBV20-1
j_gene: TRBJ1-1
CDR3aa: CSAPEGTANTEAFF
CDR3nt: TGCAGTGCTCCCGAGGGGACAGCGAACACTGAAGCTTTCTTT

abundance: NA
len: 16
d_gene: NA
v_gene: TRBV2
j_gene: TRBJ1-5
CDR3aa: CASSDPGAGWNQPQHF
CDR3nt: TGTGCCAGCAGTGACCCAGGGGCAGGGTGGAATCAGCCCCAGCATTTT

abundance: many
len: 17
d_gene: NA
v_gene: TRBV7-2
j_gene: TRBJ1-1
CDR3aa: CASSPRPNVGMNTEAFF
CDR3nt: TGTGCCAGCAGTCCTCGCCCCAACGTGGGGATGAACACTGAAGCTTTCTTT

abundance: NA
len: 15
d_gene: NA
v_gene: TRBV7-2
j_gene: TRBJ1-4
CDR3aa: CASSLGQTTNEKLFF
CDR3nt: TGTGCCAGCAGCTTAGGACAGACAACTAATGAAAAACTGTTTTTT

abundance: many
len: 16
d_gene: TRBD1
v_gene: TRBV9
j_gene: TRBJ1-2
CDR3aa: CASSVALRGRDYGYTF
CDR3nt: TGTGCCAGCAGCGTTGCGTTGAGGGGGCGGGACTATGGCTACACCTTC

abundance: many
len: 14
d_gene: TRBD2
v_gene: TRBV12-3/TRBV12-4
j_gene: TRBJ2-4
CDR3aa: CASSFAGGQNIQYF
CDR3nt: TGTGCCAGCAGTTTCGCGGGGGGCCAGAACATTCAGTACTTC

abundance: many
len: 13
d_gene: NA
v_gene: TRBV2
j_gene: TRBJ2-5
CDR3aa: CASSESDQGTQYF
CDR3nt: TGTGCCAGCAGTGAAAGCGATCAAGGGACCCAGTACTTC

abundance: many
len: 13
d_gene: NA
v_gene: TRBV20-1
j_gene: TRBJ2-7
CDR3aa: CSASDGDSYEQYF
CDR3nt: TGCAGTGCTTCGGACGGGGACTCCTACGAGCAGTACTTC

abundance: NA
len: 13
d_gene: NA
v_gene: TRBV9
j_gene: TRBJ2-1
CDR3aa: CASSSEDWSEQFF
CDR3nt: TGTGCCAGCAGCTCAGAGGACTGGAGTGAGCAGTTCTTC

abundance: NA
len: 15
d_gene: TRBD1
v_gene: TRBV18
j_gene: TRBJ2-2
CDR3aa: CASSPTTGGTGELFF
CDR3nt: TGTGCCAGCTCACCAACGACAGGGGGGACCGGGGAGCTGTTTTTT

abundance: NA
len: 15
d_gene: NA
v_gene: TRBV7-2
j_gene: TRBJ2-3
CDR3aa: CVSNLAWGRTDTQYF
CDR3nt: TGTGTCAGCAACTTAGCTTGGGGTAGGACAGATACGCAGTATTTT

abundance: few
len: 16
d_gene: TRBD2
v_gene: TRBV11-2
j_gene: TRBJ2-1
CDR3aa: CASRGTSGGTYNEQFF
CDR3nt: TGTGCCAGCAGGGGAACGAGCGGGGGAACTTACAATGAGCAGTTCTTC

abundance: NA
len: 15
d_gene: NA
v_gene: TRBV4-1
j_gene: TRBJ2-1
CDR3aa: CASRPGTRPYNEQFF
CDR3nt: TGCGCCAGCAGACCCGGGACAAGACCCTACAATGAGCAGTTCTTC

abundance: few
len: 15
d_gene: TRBD1
v_gene: TRBV27
j_gene: TRBJ2-2
CDR3aa: CASSKQGVGTGELFF
CDR3nt: TGTGCCAGCAGTAAACAGGGGGTCGGCACCGGGGAGCTGTTTTTT

abundance: NA
len: 16
d_gene: NA
v_gene: TRBV6-5
j_gene: TRBJ2-3
CDR3aa: CASSYGSGTSTDTQYF
CDR3nt: TGTGCCAGCAGTTACGGCTCCGGGACTAGCACAGATACGCAGTATTTT

abundance: many
len: 14
d_gene: NA
v_gene: TRBV18
j_gene: TRBJ2-7
CDR3aa: CASSPQPLNDEQYF
CDR3nt: TGTGCCAGCTCACCACAGCCTTTGAATGATGAGCAGTACTTC

abundance: NA
len: 15
d_gene: TRBD1
v_gene: TRBV12-3/TRBV12-4
j_gene: TRBJ2-3
CDR3aa: CASSQAVGGTDTEYF
CDR3nt: TGTGCCAGCAGCCAGGCGGTAGGGGGCACAGATACGGAGTATTTT

abundance: few
len: 13
d_gene: NA
v_gene: TRBV7-9
j_gene: TRBJ1-4
CDR3aa: CASTGAKGEKLFF
CDR3nt: TGTGCCAGCACCGGGGCTAAAGGGGAAAAACTGTTTTTT

abundance: many
len: 17
d_gene: TRBD2
v_gene: TRBV7-8
j_gene: TRBJ2-1
CDR3aa: CASSPHPTSGGTNEQFF
CDR3nt: TGTGCCAGCAGCCCCCACCCGACTAGCGGGGGGACAAATGAGCAGTTCTTC

abundance: many
len: 12
d_gene: NA
v_gene: TRBV20-1
j_gene: TRBJ2-5
CDR3aa: CSGSAGQETQYF
CDR3nt: TGCAGTGGGTCCGCGGGGCAAGAGACCCAGTACTTC

abundance: NA
len: 16
d_gene: NA
v_gene: TRBV12-3/TRBV12-4
j_gene: TRBJ2-3
CDR3aa: CASSGGGGFYADAQYF
CDR3nt: TGTGCCAGCAGTGGGGGCGGGGGATTCTATGCAGATGCGCAATATTTT

abundance: many
len: 12
d_gene: NA
v_gene: TRBV24-1
j_gene: TRBJ2-1
CDR3aa: CATGRASNEQFF
CDR3nt: TGTGCCACCGGTAGAGCTTCCAATGAGCAGTTCTTC

abundance: few
len: 14
d_gene: TRBD2
v_gene: TRBV20-1
j_gene: TRBJ2-7
CDR3aa: CSAGIPGLAREQYF
CDR3nt: TGCAGTGCTGGGATACCGGGACTAGCAAGAGAGCAGTACTTC

abundance: many
len: 13
d_gene: NA
v_gene: TRBV15
j_gene: TRBJ2-3
CDR3aa: CATRAGAGDTQYF
CDR3nt: TGTGCCACTAGGGCGGGGGCGGGAGATACGCAGTATTTT

abundance: NA
len: 11
d_gene: NA
v_gene: TRBV4-2
j_gene: TRBJ2-5
CDR3aa: CASSQSYKQYF
CDR3nt: TGTGCCAGCAGCCAGAGTTACAAGCAGTACTTC

abundance: NA
len: 15
d_gene: NA
v_gene: TRBV18
j_gene: TRBJ1-5
CDR3aa: CASSPEYGANQPQHF
CDR3nt: TGTGCCAGCTCACCAGAGTACGGGGCCAATCAGCCCCAGCATTTT

abundance: many
len: 17
d_gene: NA
v_gene: TRBV7-9
j_gene: TRBJ2-1
CDR3aa: CASSSVGGQSSYNEQFF
CDR3nt: TGTGCCAGCAGCTCTGTCGGGGGGCAGAGCTCCTACAATGAGCAGTTCTTC